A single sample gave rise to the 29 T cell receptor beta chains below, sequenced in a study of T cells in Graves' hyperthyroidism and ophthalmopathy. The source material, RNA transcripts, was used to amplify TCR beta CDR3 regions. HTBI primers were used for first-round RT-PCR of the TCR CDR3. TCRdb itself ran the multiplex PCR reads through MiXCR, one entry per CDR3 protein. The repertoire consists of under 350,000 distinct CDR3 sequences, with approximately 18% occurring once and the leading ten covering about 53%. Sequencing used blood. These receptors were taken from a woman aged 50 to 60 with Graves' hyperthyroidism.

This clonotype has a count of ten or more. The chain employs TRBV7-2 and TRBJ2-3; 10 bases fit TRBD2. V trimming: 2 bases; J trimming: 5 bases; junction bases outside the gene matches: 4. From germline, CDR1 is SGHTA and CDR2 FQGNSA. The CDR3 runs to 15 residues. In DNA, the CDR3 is TGTGCCAGCAGCTTAACTAGCGGGATTGTAGATACGCAGTATTTT. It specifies CASSLTSGIVDTQYF.

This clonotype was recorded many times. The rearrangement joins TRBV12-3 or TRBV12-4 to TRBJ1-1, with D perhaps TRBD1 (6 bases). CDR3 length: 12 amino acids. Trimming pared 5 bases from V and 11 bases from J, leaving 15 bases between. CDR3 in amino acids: CASSDQGPGAFF. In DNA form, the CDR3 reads TGTGCCAGCAGTGACCAGGGGCCTGGGGCTTTCTTT.

The CDR3 protein is CASSVDRGGETQYF. CDR3 nucleotides: TGTGCCAGCAGCGTAGACAGGGGAGGAGAGACCCAGTACTTC. J is TRBJ2-5 and V is TRBV9; D perhaps matches TRBD1 (7 bases). The germline V gene has CDR1 SGDLS and CDR2 YYNGEE. The CDR3 length is 14 residues. Trimming removed 0 bases at V and 4 bases at J, with 10 bases between.

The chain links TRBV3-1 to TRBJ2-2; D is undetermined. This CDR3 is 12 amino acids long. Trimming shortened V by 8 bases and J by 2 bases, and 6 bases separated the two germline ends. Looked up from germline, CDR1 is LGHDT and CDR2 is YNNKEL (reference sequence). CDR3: CASLANTGELFF. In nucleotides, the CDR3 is TGTGCCAGCCTCGCTAACACCGGGGAGCTGTTTTTT.

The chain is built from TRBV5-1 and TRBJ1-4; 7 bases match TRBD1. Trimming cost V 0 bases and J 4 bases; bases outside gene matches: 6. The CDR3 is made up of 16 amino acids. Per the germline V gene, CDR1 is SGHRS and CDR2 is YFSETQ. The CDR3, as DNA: TGCGCCAGCAGCTTGGACCCCGGACAGGTTAATGAAAAACTGTTTTTT. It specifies CASSLDPGQVNEKLFF.

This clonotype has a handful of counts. DNA for the CDR3: TGCGCCAGCAGCGGGGGACAGACCGCCTCTGGGGCCAACGTCCTGACTTTC. It specifies CASSGGQTASGANVLTF. The V call is TRBV5-1, the J call TRBJ2-6; 7 bases align to TRBD1. The CDR3 runs 17 residues. V was pared by 4 bases and J by 0 bases, with 7 bases of the junction left unmatched. Germline assignment: CDR1 SGHRS and CDR2 YFSETQ.

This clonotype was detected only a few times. CDR3 sequence (DNA): TGTGCCAGCAGGCCCTTTGCGGGAGGGTACAATGAGCAGTTCTTC. This encodes CASRPFAGGYNEQFF. This chain links TRBV6-1 with TRBJ2-1; TRBD2 matches 9 bases. The CDR3 covers 15 residues. Trimming removed 6 bases from V and 4 bases from J; junction bases left unmatched: 7. Looked up from germline, CDR1 is MNHNS and CDR2 is SASEGT.

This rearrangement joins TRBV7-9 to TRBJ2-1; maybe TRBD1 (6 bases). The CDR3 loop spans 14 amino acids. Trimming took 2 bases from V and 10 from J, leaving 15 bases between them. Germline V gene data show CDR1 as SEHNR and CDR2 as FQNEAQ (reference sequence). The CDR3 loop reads CASSLSTGREEQFF. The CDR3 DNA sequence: TGTGCCAGCAGCTTATCTACAGGGCGAGAAGAGCAGTTCTTC.

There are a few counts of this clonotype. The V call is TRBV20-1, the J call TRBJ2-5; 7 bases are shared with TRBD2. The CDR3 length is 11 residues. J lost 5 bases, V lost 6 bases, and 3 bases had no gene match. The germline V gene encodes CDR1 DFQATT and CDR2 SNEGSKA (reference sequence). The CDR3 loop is CSARDYETQYF. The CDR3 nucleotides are TGCAGTGCGCGGGACTACGAGACCCAGTACTTC.

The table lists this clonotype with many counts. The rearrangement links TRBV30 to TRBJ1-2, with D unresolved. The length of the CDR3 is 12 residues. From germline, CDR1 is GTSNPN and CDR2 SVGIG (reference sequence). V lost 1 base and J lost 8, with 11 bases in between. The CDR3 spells CAWSDSALGYTF. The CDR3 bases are TGTGCCTGGAGTGATTCGGCATTAGGCTACACCTTC.

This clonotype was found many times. CDR3 sequence: CASRRESDTQYF. The CDR3 DNA reads as TGTGCCAGCAGGCGGGAGTCAGATACGCAGTATTTT. The chain links TRBV2 to TRBJ2-3, with TRBD2 matching 7 bases. Germline values: CDR1 SNHLY, CDR2 FYNNEI. Germline trimming cut 6 bases from V and 4 bases from J; bases unmatched to any gene: 1. The CDR3 contains 12 residues.

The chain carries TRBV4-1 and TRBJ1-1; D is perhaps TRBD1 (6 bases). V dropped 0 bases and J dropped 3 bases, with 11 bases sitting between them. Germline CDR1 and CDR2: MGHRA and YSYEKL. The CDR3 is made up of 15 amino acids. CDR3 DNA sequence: TGCGCCAGCAGCCAAGATCTGGGGACATACACTGAAGCTTTCTTT. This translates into CASSQDLGTYTEAFF.

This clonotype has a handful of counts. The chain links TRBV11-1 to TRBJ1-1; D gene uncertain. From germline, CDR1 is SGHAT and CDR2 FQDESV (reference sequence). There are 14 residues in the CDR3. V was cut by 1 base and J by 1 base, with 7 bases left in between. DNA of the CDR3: TGTGCCAGCAGCTTAGTCAACGAGAACACTGAAGCTTTCTTT. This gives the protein CASSLVNENTEAFF.

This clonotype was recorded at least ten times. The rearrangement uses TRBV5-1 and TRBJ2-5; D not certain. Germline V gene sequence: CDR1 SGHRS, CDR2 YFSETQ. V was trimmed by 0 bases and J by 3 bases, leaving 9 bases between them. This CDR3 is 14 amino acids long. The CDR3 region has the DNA TGCGCCAGCAGCTTGGCCCGGACGGAAGAGACCCAGTACTTC. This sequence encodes CASSLARTEETQYF. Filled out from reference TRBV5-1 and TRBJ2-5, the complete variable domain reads KAGVTQTPRYLIKTRGQQVTLSCSPISGHRSVSWYQQTPGQGLQFLFEYFSETQRNKGNFPGRFSGRQFSNSRSEMNVSTLELGDSALYLCASSLARTEETQYFGPGTRLLVL.

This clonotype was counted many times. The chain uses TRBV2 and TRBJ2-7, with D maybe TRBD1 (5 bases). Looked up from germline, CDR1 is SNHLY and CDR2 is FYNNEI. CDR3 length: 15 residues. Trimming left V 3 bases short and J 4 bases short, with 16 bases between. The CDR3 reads CASSDGQGKVYEQYV. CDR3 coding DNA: TGTGCCAGCAGTGACGGGCAGGGAAAGGTGTACGAGCAGTACGTC.

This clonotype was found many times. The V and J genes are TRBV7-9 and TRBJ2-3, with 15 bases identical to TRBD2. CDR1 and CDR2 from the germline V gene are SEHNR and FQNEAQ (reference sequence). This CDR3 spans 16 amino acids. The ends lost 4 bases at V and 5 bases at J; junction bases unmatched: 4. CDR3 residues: CASSWTSGGARDTQYF. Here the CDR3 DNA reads TGTGCCAGCAGCTGGACTAGCGGGGGGGCCAGAGATACGCAGTATTTT.

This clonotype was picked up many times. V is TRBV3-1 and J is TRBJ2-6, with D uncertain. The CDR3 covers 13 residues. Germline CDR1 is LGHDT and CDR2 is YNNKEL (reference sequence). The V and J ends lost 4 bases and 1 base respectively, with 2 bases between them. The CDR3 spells CASSPSGANVLTF. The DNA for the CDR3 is TGTGCCAGCAGCCCTTCTGGGGCCAACGTCCTGACTTTC.

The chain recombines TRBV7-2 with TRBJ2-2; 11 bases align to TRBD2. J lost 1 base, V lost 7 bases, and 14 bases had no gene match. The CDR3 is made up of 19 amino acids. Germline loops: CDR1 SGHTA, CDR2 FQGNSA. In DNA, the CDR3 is TGTGCCAGCAACAGAGGGTCCCCTAGCGGGGGGTGGAACACCGGGGAGCTGTTTTTT. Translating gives CASNRGSPSGGWNTGELFF.

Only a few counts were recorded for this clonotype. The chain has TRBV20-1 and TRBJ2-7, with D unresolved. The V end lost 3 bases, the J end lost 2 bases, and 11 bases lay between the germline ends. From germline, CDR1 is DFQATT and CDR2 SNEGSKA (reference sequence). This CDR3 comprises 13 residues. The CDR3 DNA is TGCAGTGCTAGTTTCGGGTATCCCTACGAGCAGTACTTC. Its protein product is CSASFGYPYEQYF.

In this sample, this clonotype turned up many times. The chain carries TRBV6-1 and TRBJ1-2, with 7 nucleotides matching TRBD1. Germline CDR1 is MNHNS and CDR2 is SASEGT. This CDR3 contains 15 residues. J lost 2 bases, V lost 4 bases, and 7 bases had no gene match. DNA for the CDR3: TGTGCCAGCAGTGGGGTACGAGGGGGCAACTATGGCTACACCTTC. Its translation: CASSGVRGGNYGYTF.

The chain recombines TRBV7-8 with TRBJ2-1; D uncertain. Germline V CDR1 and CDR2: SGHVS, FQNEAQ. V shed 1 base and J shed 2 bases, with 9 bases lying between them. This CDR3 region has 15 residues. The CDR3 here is CASSLDVGTYNEQFF. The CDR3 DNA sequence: TGTGCCAGCAGCTTAGATGTGGGAACCTACAATGAGCAGTTCTTC.

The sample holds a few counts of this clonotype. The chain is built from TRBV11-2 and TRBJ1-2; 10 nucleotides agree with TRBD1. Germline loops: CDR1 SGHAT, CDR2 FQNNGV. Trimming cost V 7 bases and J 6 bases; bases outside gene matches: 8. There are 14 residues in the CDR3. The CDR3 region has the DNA TGTGCCAGCAACGATCGACAGGGGGCGGATGGCTACACCTTC. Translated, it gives CASNDRQGADGYTF.

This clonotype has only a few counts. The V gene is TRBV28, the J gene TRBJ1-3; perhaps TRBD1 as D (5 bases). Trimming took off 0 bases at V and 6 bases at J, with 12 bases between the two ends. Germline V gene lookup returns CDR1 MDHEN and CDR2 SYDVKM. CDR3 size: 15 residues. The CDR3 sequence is CASSLWSRAPNTIYF. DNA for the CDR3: TGTGCCAGCAGTTTATGGTCCAGGGCCCCAAACACCATATATTTT. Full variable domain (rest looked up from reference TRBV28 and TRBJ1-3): DVKVTQSSRYLVKRTGEKVFLECVQDMDHENMFWYRQDPGLGLRLIYFSYDVKMKEKGDIPEGYSVSREKKERFSLILESASTNQTSMYLCASSLWSRAPNTIYFGEGSWLTVV.

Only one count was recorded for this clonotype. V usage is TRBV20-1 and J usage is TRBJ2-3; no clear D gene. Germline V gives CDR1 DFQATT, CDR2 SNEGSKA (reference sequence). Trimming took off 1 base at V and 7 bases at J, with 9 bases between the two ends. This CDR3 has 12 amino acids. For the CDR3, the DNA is TGCAGTGCTAGAGGGTCAGGTTATACGCAGTATTTT. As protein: CSARGSGYTQYF.

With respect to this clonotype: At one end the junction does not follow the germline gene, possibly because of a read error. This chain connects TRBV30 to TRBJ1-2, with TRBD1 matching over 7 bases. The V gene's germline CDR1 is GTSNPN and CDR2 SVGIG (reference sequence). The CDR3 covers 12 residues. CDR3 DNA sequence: TGCGCAACAGGGGACTCTAACTATGGCTACACCTTC. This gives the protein CATGDSNYGYTF.

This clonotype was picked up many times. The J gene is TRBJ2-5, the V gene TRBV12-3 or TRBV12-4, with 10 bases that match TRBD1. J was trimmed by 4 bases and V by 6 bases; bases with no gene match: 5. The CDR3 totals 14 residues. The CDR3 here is CASSHRDRGETQYF. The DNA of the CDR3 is TGTGCCAGCAGCCACCGGGACAGGGGAGAGACCCAGTACTTC.

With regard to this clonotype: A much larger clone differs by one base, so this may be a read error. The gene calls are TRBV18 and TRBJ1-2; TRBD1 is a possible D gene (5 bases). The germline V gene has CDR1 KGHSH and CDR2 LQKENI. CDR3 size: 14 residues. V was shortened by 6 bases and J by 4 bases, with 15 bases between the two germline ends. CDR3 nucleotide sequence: TGTGCCAGCTCTCAGGACTTCGGGGGCTATGGCTACACCTTC. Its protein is CASSQDFGGYGYTF.

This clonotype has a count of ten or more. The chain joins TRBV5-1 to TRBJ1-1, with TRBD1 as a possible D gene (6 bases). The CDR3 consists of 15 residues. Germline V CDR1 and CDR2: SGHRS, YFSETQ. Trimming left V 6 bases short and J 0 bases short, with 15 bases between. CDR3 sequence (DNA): TGCGCCAGCACCCCTTCATCAGGGGTGAACACTGAAGCTTTCTTT. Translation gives CASTPSSGVNTEAFF.

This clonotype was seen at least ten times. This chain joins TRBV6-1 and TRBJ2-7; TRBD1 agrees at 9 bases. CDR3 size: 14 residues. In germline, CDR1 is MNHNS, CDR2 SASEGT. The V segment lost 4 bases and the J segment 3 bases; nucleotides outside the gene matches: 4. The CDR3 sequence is CASSAGTGLYEQYV. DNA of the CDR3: TGTGCCAGCAGTGCCGGGACAGGGCTCTACGAGCAGTACGTC.